This TCR beta chain was captured in a study of blood T cell repertoires in COVID-19. In the study overall: Two negative PCRs, clearance, or symptom resolution had been documented for recovered Cohort 3 donors.

V lost 1 base to trimming and J lost 3 bases, with 10 bases between them. Germline CDR1 is SNHLY and CDR2 is FYNNEI. The CDR3 has 14 amino acids. Data came from immunoSEQ multiplex PCR; TCRdb stores just in-frame clones and leaves some out. The sample records fewer than 350,000 clones, 85% to 90% being singletons. The rearrangement links TRBV2 to TRBJ2-7, with a possible D match to TRBD1 (5 bases). Sequenced: PBMCs or T cells enriched from blood (not recorded which). The origin of this receptor is a woman in her fifties or sixties in a cohort exposed to, infected with or recovered from COVID-19 (not recorded which). The CDR3 region has the DNA TGTGCCAGCAGTGAAGGCAGGGTTAACTACGAGCAGTACTTC. Encoded protein: CASSEGRVNYEQYF.